Shown below are 15 T cell receptor beta chains from a single sample sequenced in a study of blood T cells in healthy people across ages. Next came a second PCR, run for about 7 to 12 cycles, which used a sample-barcoded 5' primer along with a J-beta primer mix. TCRdb used MiXCR to reprocess the 5' RACE reads, holding one entry per CDR3 protein. The repertoire has approximately 400,000 distinct CDR3 sequences, approximately 47% of them found once; the top ten carry 50% to 65%. The sequenced material came from blood. Receptors were obtained from a man aged 55 to 70 in good health.

The rearrangement joins TRBV3-1 to TRBJ2-1; TRBD2 agrees at 12 bases. The CDR3 contains 17 residues. CDR1 and CDR2 (germline): LGHDT, YNNKEL (reference sequence). V was clipped by 0 bases and J by 7 bases; unmatched bases: 7. The CDR3, as DNA: TGTGCCAGCAGCCAAGATCCCCTAGCGGGGGGGCAGAATGAGCAGTTCTTC. This encodes CASSQDPLAGGQNEQFF.

The rearrangement uses TRBV2 and TRBJ2-2; no firm D call. Germline assignment: CDR1 SNHLY and CDR2 FYNNEI. The CDR3 loop spans 14 amino acids. V was pared by 8 bases and J by 1 base, with 11 bases between. Here the CDR3 DNA reads TGTGCCAGCTTGACCGACGGGAACACCGGGGAGCTGTTTTTT. It encodes CASLTDGNTGELFF.

The chain carries TRBV5-5 and TRBJ2-1; 7 positions match TRBD2. This CDR3 has 16 residues. Looked up from germline, CDR1 is SGHKS and CDR2 is YYEKEE (reference sequence). With 3 bases clipped from V and 9 bases from J, the junction kept 15 bases outside the gene matches. CDR3 sequence reads: CASSSNLPGGRGEQFF. DNA of the CDR3: TGTGCCAGCAGCTCCAATTTACCCGGGGGGAGAGGTGAGCAGTTCTTC. The variable domain in full, with the rest retrieved from reference TRBV5-5 and TRBJ2-1, is DAGVTQSPTHLIKTRGQQVTLRCSPISGHKSVSWYQQVLGQGPQFIFQYYEKEERGRGNFPDRFSARQFPNYSSELNVNALLLGDSALYLCASSSNLPGGRGEQFFGPGTRLTVL.

The chain uses TRBV7-2 and TRBJ2-5; 8 bases are a match to TRBD1. This CDR3 has 17 amino acids. V was pared by 5 bases and J by 4 bases, with 15 bases of the junction left unmatched. Per germline, CDR1 SGHTA and CDR2 FQGNSA. The CDR3 here is CASSQKGWTGRGETQYF. The DNA for the CDR3 is TGTGCCAGCAGCCAAAAGGGGTGGACAGGGAGAGGAGAGACCCAGTACTTC. The variable domain in full, completed from reference TRBV7-2 and TRBJ2-5, reads GAGVSQSPSNKVTEKGKDVELRCDPISGHTALYWYRQSLGQGLEFLIYFQGNSAPDKSGLPSDRFSAERTGGSVSTLTIQRTQQEDSAVYLCASSQKGWTGRGETQYFGPGTRLLVL.

The gene calls are TRBV7-2 and TRBJ1-2; D gene ambiguous. Germline V gene lookup returns CDR1 SGHTA and CDR2 FQGNSA. The CDR3 has 14 residues. V shed 1 base and J shed 8 bases, with 14 bases lying between them. CDR3 sequence (DNA): TGTGCCAGCAGCTTAGAGGTTTCGTCTAAGGGCTACACCTTC. Protein: CASSLEVSSKGYTF.

This rearrangement joins TRBV20-1 to TRBJ1-6; TRBD1 matches 8 bases. V lost 6 bases and J lost 7; bases outside the gene matches: 5. This CDR3 is 13 amino acids long. Per germline, CDR1 DFQATT and CDR2 SNEGSKA (reference sequence). CDR3 nucleotide sequence: TGCAGTGCCCAAACAGGGGGAAATTCACCCCTCCACTTT. Its protein is CSAQTGGNSPLHF.

This clonotype appeared once. The gene calls are TRBV25-1 and TRBJ2-7; D remains unclear. Germline lookup yields CDR1 MGHDK and CDR2 SYGVNS. Deletions cut 6 bases from V and 7 bases from J, with 16 bases between. This CDR3 contains 13 residues. In DNA, the CDR3 is TGTGCCAGCAGGGATGGGCTGTGGGGTGAGCAGTACTTC. Protein product: CASRDGLWGEQYF.

The chain joins TRBV29-1 to TRBJ2-7; the D is unclear. The germline V gene has CDR1 SQVTM and CDR2 ANQGSEA. The CDR3 is made up of 13 amino acids. Trimming removed 4 bases from V and 2 bases from J, with 12 bases in between. The CDR3 nucleotides read TGCAGCGTTGCTCCCTTGGGAACCTACGAGCAGTACTTC. Translation: CSVAPLGTYEQYF.

The rearrangement links TRBV28 to TRBJ2-4, with no clear D. The J call may be mistaken, given a closer DNA end match to TRBJ2-7. The CDR3 runs to 13 residues. CDR1 is MDHEN and CDR2 is SYDVKM in the germline V gene. The DNA for the CDR3 is TGTGCCAGCGCAAGAGAGGCCCCCTACGAGCAGTACTTC. It translates to CASAREAPYEQYF.

Notes on this clonotype: The junction does not match germline at one end; this may be a read error. This chain joins TRBV9 and TRBJ2-4, with TRBD2 identical over 7 bases. CDR1 and CDR2 from the germline V gene are SGDLS and YYNGEE. The CDR3 has 15 amino acids. This CDR3 is CASSVEGGMGNVQYF. For the CDR3, the DNA is TGTGCCAGCAGCGTAGAGGGAGGGATGGGAAACGTTCAGTACTTC.

Points on this clonotype: Mismatch with germline at one junction end may stem from a read error. This chain connects TRBV4-1 to TRBJ2-3; 12 bases agree with TRBD2. CDR3 length: 17 amino acids. Germline V CDR1 and CDR2: MGHRA, YSYEKL. CDR3 in DNA: TGCGCCAACAGCCAAGAATCTAGCGGGAGGGCCGGGGATACGCAGTATTTT. It codes for CANSQESSGRAGDTQYF.

This clonotype appeared a single time. The V call is TRBV19, the J call TRBJ2-7; 9 bases are a match to TRBD2. CDR1 and CDR2 (germline): LNHDA, SQIVND (reference sequence). The J segment lost 3 bases and the V segment lost 3 bases, leaving 6 bases of the junction unmatched. The length of the CDR3 is 15 residues. The DNA for the CDR3 is TGTGCCAGTAGTATGCTAGCGGGAACCTACTACGAGCAGTACTTC. Its translation: CASSMLAGTYYEQYF.

The V gene is TRBV5-1, the J gene TRBJ2-7, with 11 bases identical to TRBD2. V was clipped by 0 bases and J by 2 bases; unmatched bases: 7. In germline, CDR1 is SGHRS, CDR2 YFSETQ. CDR3 length equals 17 residues. The CDR3 here is CASSLARLAGGTYEQYF. The CDR3 nucleotides read TGCGCCAGCAGCTTGGCCCGGCTAGCGGGGGGTACCTACGAGCAGTACTTC.

This clonotype was observed once. The chain carries TRBV29-1 and TRBJ2-1; the D is unclear. The CDR3 runs 13 residues. V lost 6 bases and J lost 4, with 13 bases in between. The germline gives CDR1 SQVTM, CDR2 ANQGSEA. The CDR3 DNA follows: TGCAGCGTCGACCAAGCTCTTTACAATGAGCAGTTCTTC. Translation gives CSVDQALYNEQFF.

V and J are TRBV11-2 and TRBJ2-7, with D possibly TRBD1 on 5 matching bases. The CDR3 extends over 15 amino acids. V lost 1 base, J lost 4 bases, and 14 bases lay in between. Germline CDR1 is SGHAT and CDR2 is FQNNGV. This chain's CDR3 is CASSLAQTANYEQYF. For the CDR3, the DNA is TGTGCCAGCAGCTTAGCCCAGACAGCAAATTACGAGCAGTACTTC.